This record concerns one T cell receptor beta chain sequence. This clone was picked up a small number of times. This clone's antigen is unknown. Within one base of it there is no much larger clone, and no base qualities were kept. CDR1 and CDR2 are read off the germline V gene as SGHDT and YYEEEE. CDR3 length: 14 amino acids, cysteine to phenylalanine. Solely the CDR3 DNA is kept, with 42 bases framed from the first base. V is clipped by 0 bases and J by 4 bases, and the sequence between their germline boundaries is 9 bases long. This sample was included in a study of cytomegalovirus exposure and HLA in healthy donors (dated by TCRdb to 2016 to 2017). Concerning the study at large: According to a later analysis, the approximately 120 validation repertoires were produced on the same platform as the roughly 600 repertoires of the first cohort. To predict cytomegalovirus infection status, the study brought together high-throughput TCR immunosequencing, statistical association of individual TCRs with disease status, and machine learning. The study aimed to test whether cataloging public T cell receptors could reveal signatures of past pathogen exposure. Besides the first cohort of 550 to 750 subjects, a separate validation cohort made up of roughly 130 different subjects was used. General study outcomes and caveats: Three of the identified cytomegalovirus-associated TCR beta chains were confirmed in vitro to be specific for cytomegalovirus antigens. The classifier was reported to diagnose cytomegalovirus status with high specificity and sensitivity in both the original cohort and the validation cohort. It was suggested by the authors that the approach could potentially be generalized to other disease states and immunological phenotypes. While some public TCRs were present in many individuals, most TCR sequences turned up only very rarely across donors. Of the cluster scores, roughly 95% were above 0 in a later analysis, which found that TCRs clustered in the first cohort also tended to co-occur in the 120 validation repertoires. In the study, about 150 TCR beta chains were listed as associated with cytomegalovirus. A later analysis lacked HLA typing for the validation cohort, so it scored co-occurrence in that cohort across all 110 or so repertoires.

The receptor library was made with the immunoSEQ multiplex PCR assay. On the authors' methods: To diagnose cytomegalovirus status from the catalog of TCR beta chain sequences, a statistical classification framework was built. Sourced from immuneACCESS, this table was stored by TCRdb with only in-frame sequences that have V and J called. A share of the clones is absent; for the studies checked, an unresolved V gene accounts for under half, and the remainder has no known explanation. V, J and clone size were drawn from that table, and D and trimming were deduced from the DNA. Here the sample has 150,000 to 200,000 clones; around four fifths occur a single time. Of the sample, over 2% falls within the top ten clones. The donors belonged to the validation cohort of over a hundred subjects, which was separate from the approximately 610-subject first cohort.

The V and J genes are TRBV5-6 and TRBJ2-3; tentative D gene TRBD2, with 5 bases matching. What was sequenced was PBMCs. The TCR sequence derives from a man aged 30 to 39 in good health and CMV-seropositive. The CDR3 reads CASSLGHGADTQYF. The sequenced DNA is TGTGCCAGCAGCTTGGGGCACGGGGCAGATACGCAGTATTTT. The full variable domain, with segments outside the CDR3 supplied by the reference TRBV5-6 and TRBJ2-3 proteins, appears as DAGVTQSPTHLIKTRGQQVTLRCSPKSGHDTVSWYQQALGQGPQFIFQYYEEEERQRGNFPDRFSGHQFPNYSSELNVNALLLGDSALYLCASSLGHGADTQYFGPGTRLTVL.